This T cell receptor (beta chain) was found in a study of cytomegalovirus exposure and HLA in healthy donors. Findings and limits, study-wide: According to an earlier analysis, most TCR beta V segments yielded productive rearrangements about 90% or about 30% of the time. Another analysis was done later, and it associated around 16,000 TCR beta sequences with HLA alleles at 0.05 false discovery rate.

Germline-derived CDR1 and CDR2 are SGHRS and YFSETQ. Trimming pared 2 bases from V and 5 bases from J, leaving 16 bases between. The CDR3 sequence is 15 residues long. This clone was seen a few times. Its antigen is as yet unknown. With 60 Vbeta and 13 Jbeta primers, the PCR was carried out. Sequenced by immunoSEQ multiplex PCR; TCRdb stores in-frame clones only, minus some. The sample has around 94,000 clones, roughly three quarters seen once. The source material was PBMCs. The chain employs TRBV5-1 and TRBJ1-1, with D possibly matching TRBD1 (5 bases). This clonotype originated in a woman aged 55-75 years in good health and CMV-seropositive. This CDR3 is CASSFGPTPGTEAFF. The CDR3 DNA reads TGCGCCAGCAGCTTCGGTCCGACACCAGGGACTGAAGCTTTCTTT.